This T cell receptor beta chain appears in the sequencing data of a study of OX40 agonist ivuxolimab in advanced cancers. Study in general: Males comprised approximately 81% of the group, whose mean age was around 62 years (range 23 to 79). In three patients, partial responses were observed, one with hepatocellular carcinoma and two with cutaneous melanoma. Study conclusions and caveats: Nonresponders included some who also had low normalized T-cell clonal expansion.

Produced via immunoSEQ multiplex PCR; TCRdb's table is partial and in-frame only. This sample has some 44,000 clones, with 80% found just once. No patient had autoimmune disease or received systemic immunosuppression. Trimming took 2 bases from V and 11 from J; bases not matched to a gene: 6. Germline lookup yields CDR1 SQVTM and CDR2 ANQGSEA. CDR3 length: 13 residues. On this clone: Its antigen remains unidentified.

The source was CD4+ or CD8+ T cells sorted from blood, collected in a trial of the OX40 agonist ivuxolimab. This chain uses TRBV29-1 with TRBJ2-1; 10 bases match TRBD1. The receptor comes from an adult with an advanced solid tumor such as melanoma, head and neck, liver or kidney cancer. The CDR3 DNA sequence: TGCAGCGTTGAAATCGCGGACAGGGGGAAGCAGTTCTTC. Its translation is CSVEIADRGKQFF.